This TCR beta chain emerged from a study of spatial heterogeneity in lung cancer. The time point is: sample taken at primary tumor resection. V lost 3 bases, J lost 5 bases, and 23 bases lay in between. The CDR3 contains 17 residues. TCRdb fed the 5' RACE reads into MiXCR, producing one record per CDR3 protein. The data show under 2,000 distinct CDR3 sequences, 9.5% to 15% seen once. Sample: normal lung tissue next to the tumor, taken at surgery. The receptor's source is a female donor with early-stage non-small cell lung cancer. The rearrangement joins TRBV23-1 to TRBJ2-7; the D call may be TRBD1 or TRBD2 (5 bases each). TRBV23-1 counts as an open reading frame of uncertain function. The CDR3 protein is CASSQERGGRGRNEQYF. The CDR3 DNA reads TGCGCCAGCAGTCAGGAGCGTGGAGGAAGGGGCCGGAACGAGCAGTACTTC.